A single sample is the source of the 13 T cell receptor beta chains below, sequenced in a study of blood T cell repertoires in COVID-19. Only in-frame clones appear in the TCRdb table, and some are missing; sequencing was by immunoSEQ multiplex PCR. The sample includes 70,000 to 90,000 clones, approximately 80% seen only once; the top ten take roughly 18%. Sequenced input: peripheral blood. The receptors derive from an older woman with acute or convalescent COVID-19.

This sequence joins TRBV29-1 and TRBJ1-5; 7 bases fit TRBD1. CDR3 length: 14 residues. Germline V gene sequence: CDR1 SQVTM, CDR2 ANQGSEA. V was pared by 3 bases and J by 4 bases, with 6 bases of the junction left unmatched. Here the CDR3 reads CSVDKGTVNQPQHF. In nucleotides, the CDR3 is TGCAGCGTTGATAAAGGGACAGTTAATCAGCCCCAGCATTTT.

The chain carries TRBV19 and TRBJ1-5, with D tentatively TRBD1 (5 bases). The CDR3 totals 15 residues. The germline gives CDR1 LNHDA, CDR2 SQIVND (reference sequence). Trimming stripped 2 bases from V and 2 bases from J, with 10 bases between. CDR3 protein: CASSIKTGRNQPQHF. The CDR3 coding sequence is TGTGCCAGTAGTATAAAAACAGGACGCAATCAGCCCCAGCATTTT.

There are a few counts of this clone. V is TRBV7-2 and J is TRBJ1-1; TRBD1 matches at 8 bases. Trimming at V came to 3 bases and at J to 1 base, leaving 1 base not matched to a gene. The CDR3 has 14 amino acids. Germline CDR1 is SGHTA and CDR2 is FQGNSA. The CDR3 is CASSFDRGNTEAFF. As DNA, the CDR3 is TGTGCCAGCAGCTTCGACAGGGGGAACACTGAAGCTTTCTTT.

Here the CDR3 reads CSVESTGYGYTF. The CDR3 coding sequence is TGCAGCGTTGAATCGACAGGGTATGGCTACACCTTC. The chain couples TRBV29-1 to TRBJ1-2; TRBD1 matches at 7 bases. Germline V gene sequence: CDR1 SQVTM, CDR2 ANQGSEA. J lost 5 bases, V lost 2 bases, and 2 bases had no gene match. The CDR3 loop spans 12 amino acids.

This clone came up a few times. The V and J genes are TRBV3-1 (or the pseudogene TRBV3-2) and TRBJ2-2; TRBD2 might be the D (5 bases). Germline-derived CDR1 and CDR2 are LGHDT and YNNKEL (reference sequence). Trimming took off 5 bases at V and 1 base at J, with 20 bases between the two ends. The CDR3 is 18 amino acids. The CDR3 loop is CASSSPYGKGQNTGELFF. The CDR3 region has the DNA TGTGCCAGCAGCTCTCCATACGGGAAGGGCCAGAACACCGGGGAGCTGTTTTTT.

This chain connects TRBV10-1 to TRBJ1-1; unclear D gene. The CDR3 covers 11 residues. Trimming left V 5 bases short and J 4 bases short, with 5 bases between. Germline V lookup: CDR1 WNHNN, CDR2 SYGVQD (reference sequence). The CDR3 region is CASSRGTEAFF. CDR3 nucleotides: TGCGCCAGCAGTCGGGGCACTGAAGCTTTCTTT.

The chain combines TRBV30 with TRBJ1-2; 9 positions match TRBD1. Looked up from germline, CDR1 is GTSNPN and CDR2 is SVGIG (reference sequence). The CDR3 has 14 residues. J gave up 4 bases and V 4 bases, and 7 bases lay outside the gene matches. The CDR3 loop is CAWNTGGRSYGYTF. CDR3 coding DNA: TGTGCCTGGAACACAGGGGGCCGGTCCTATGGCTACACCTTC.

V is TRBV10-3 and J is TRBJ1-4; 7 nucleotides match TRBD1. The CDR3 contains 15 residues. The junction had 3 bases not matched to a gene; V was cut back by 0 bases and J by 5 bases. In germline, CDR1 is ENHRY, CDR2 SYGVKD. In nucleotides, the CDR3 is TGTGCCATCAGTGAGTCCGACAGGGCGAATGAAAAACTGTTTTTT. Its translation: CAISESDRANEKLFF.

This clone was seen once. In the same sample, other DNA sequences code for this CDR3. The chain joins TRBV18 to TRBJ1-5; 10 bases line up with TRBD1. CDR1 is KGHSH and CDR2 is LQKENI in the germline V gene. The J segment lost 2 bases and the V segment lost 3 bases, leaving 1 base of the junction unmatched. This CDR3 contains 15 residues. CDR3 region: CASSPGTGGNQPQHF. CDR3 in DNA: TGTGCCAGCTCACCCGGGACAGGGGGCAATCAGCCCCAGCATTTT.

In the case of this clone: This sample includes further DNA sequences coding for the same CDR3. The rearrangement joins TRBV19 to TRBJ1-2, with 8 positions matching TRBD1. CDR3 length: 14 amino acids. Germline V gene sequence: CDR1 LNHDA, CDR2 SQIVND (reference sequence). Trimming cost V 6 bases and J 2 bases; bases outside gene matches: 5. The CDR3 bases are TGTGCCAGTAGCCCTGGACAGGGCAACTATGGCTACACCTTC. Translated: CASSPGQGNYGYTF.

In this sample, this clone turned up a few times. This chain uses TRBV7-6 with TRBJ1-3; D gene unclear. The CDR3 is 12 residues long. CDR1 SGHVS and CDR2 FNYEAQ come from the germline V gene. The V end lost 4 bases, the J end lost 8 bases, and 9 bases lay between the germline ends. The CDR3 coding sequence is TGTGCCAGCAGCTCGAGGGCGGACACCATATATTTT. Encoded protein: CASSSRADTIYF.

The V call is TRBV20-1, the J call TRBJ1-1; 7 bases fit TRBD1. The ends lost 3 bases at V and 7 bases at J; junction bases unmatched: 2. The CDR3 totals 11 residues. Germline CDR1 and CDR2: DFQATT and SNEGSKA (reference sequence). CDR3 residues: CSARRQGEAFF. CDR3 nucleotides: TGCAGTGCTAGGAGACAGGGTGAAGCTTTCTTT.

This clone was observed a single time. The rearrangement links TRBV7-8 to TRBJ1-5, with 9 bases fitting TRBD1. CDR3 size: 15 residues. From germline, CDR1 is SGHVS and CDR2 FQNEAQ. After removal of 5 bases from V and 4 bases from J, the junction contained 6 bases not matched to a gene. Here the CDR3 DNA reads TGTGCCAGCAGCAAGGGACAGGGAGAAAATCAGCCCCAGCATTTT. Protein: CASSKGQGENQPQHF.